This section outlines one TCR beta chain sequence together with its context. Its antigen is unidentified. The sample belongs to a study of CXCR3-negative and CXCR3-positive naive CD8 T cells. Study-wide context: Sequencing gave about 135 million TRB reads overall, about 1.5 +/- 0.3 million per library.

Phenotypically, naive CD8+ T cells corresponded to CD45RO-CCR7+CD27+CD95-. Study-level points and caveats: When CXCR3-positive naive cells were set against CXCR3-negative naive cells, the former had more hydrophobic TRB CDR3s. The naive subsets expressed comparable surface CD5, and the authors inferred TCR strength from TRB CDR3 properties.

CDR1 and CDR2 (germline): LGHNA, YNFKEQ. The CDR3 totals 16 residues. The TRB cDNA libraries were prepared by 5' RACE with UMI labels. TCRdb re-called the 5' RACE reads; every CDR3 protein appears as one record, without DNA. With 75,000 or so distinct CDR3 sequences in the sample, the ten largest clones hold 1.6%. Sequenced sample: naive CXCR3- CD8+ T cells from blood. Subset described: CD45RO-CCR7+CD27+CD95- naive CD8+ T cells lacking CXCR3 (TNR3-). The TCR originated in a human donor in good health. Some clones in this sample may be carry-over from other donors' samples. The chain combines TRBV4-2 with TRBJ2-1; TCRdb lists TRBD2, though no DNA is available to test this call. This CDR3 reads CASSQDPLAGYDEQFF.